This passage covers 9 T cell receptor beta chains from one sample sequenced in a study of T cell changes during pregnancy in multiple sclerosis. Assay: immunoSEQ multiplex PCR; the TCRdb copy retains only in-frame clones and omits some. The sample holds over 90,000 clones, around 91% seen once. This sample comprised peripheral blood, obtained after pregnancy. These receptors were taken from a female donor with multiple sclerosis, enrolled in a pregnancy study.

The chain employs TRBV5-1 and TRBJ2-3, with a possible D match to TRBD2 (5 bases). The V end lost 0 bases, the J end lost 2 bases, and 10 bases lay between the germline ends. Germline CDR1 and CDR2: SGHRS and YFSETQ. This CDR3 is 15 amino acids long. This chain's CDR3 is CASSLERPATDTQYF. In DNA form, the CDR3 reads TGCGCCAGCAGCTTGGAGCGGCCAGCCACAGATACGCAGTATTTT.

The V and J genes are TRBV7-2 and TRBJ1-1; 7 bases map to TRBD1. The CDR3 extends over 13 amino acids. The junction had 3 bases not matched to a gene; V was cut back by 4 bases and J by 4 bases. Germline V lookup: CDR1 SGHTA, CDR2 FQGNSA. The CDR3 nucleotides read TGTGCCAGCAGCTGGGACAGATCCACTGAAGCTTTCTTT. This gives the protein CASSWDRSTEAFF. The full variable domain, its missing parts supplied by reference TRBV7-2 and TRBJ1-1, is GAGVSQSPSNKVTEKGKDVELRCDPISGHTALYWYRQSLGQGLEFLIYFQGNSAPDKSGLPSDRFSAERTGGSVSTLTIQRTQQEDSAVYLCASSWDRSTEAFFGQGTRLTVV.

The chain combines TRBV5-1 with TRBJ1-2; 9 bases fit TRBD1. V was pared by 9 bases and J by 5 bases, with 8 bases of the junction left unmatched. The CDR3 contains 13 residues. The germline CDR1 and CDR2 sequences are SGHRS and YFSETQ. Here the CDR3 DNA reads TGCGCCACCCCCCAGACAGGGGGATATGGCTACACCTTC. It yields the protein CATPQTGGYGYTF.

The chain is built from TRBV4-1 and TRBJ1-3; D is undetermined. This CDR3 is 16 amino acids long. CDR1 is MGHRA, CDR2 YSYEKL, per germline. V lost 0 bases and J lost 1, with 10 bases in between. For the CDR3, the DNA is TGCGCCAGCAGCCAAGATCGGGATCGATCTGGAAACACCATATATTTT. This encodes CASSQDRDRSGNTIYF.

The chain carries TRBV7-9 and TRBJ2-7, with 12 bases fitting TRBD2. The germline gives CDR1 SEHNR, CDR2 FQNEAQ (reference sequence). The CDR3 length is 15 residues. With 5 bases clipped from V and 4 bases from J, the junction kept 6 bases outside the gene matches. Written as DNA, the CDR3 is TGTGCCAGCAGCCGGACGACTAGCGGGAGTTACGAGCAGTACTTC. As protein: CASSRTTSGSYEQYF.

This clone was found once. This chain uses TRBV5-1 with TRBJ2-1; 11 nucleotides align to TRBD2. CDR1 is SGHRS, CDR2 YFSETQ, per germline. The CDR3 extends over 22 amino acids. J gave up 0 bases and V 0 bases, and 17 bases lay outside the gene matches. Here the CDR3 DNA reads TGCGCCAGCAGCTTGGCTCCTAGACTAGCGGGGCGTCTTAGGAGCTCCTACAATGAGCAGTTCTTC. It codes for CASSLAPRLAGRLRSSYNEQFF.

The table lists this clone with a count of one. V is TRBV4-3 and J is TRBJ2-1; D might be TRBD2 (6 bases). The length of the CDR3 is 17 residues. The germline V gene encodes CDR1 LGHNA and CDR2 YSLEER. V gave up 0 bases and J gave up 2 bases, with 14 bases separating them. The CDR3 reads CASSQDRTAGTYNEQFF. DNA for the CDR3: TGCGCCAGCAGCCAAGATCGAACGGCGGGGACCTACAATGAGCAGTTCTTC.

CDR3 sequence: CASSPGTGKETQYF. The CDR3 region has the DNA TGTGCCAGCAGCCCAGGGACAGGAAAAGAGACCCAGTACTTC. This chain connects TRBV4-2 to TRBJ2-5; TRBD1 agrees at 8 bases. The V and J ends lost 4 bases and 3 bases, in that order; junction bases with no gene match: 4. The CDR3 runs to 14 residues. In germline, CDR1 is LGHNA, CDR2 YNFKEQ.

This clone was found once. The chain uses TRBV7-2 and TRBJ1-2; D perhaps matches TRBD1 (6 bases). V lost 4 bases, J lost 5 bases, and 8 bases lay in between. The CDR3 length is 12 residues. From germline, CDR1 is SGHTA and CDR2 FQGNSA. CDR3 sequence reads: CASSSTGYGYTF. In nucleotides, the CDR3 is TGTGCCAGCAGCTCCACAGGGTATGGCTACACCTTC.